A selection of T cell receptor beta chains follows, all from one sample in a study of immune cell composition in non-small cell lung cancer. The method was immunoSEQ multiplex PCR; TCRdb's version includes in-frame clones alone and lacks a portion of them. This table has about 1,800 clones, around 80% appearing once. The sequenced material came from lung tumor tissue. The receptors shown here come from a human donor with non-small cell lung cancer. Each CDR3 is given with its conserved first and last residue. The D gene is left open where the match is weak. Part of the rows lack a size; the others show once, few, many or a class for expanded clones.

D gene: TRBD2; V gene: TRBV11-3; J gene: TRBJ2-2; clone size: NA; CDR3 protein: CASSLARGNGELFF; CDR3 DNA: TGTGCCAGCAGCTTAGCGCGGGGGAACGGGGAGCTGTTTTTT
D gene: NA; V gene: TRBV30; J gene: TRBJ2-2; clone size: few; CDR3 protein: CAWSVSGDGELFF; CDR3 DNA: TGTGCCTGGAGTGTTTCGGGGGACGGGGAGCTGTTTTTT
D gene: TRBD1; V gene: TRBV4-2; J gene: TRBJ2-7; clone size: NA; CDR3 protein: CASSQGQASYEQYF; CDR3 DNA: TGTGCCAGCAGCCAGGGACAGGCTTCCTACGAGCAGTACTTC
D gene: NA; V gene: TRBV11-2; J gene: TRBJ2-1; clone size: few; CDR3 protein: CASSPGVEQFF; CDR3 DNA: TGTGCCAGCAGCCCGGGGGTAGAGCAGTTCTTC
D gene: NA; V gene: TRBV19; J gene: TRBJ2-7; clone size: NA; CDR3 protein: CASSMNQVGSYEQYF; CDR3 DNA: TGTGCCAGTAGTATGAACCAGGTTGGATCCTACGAGCAGTACTTC
D gene: TRBD1; V gene: TRBV28; J gene: TRBJ1-4; clone size: NA; CDR3 protein: CASSLGDRANEKLFF; CDR3 DNA: TGTGCCAGCAGTTTAGGGGACAGGGCAAATGAAAAACTGTTTTTT
D gene: NA; V gene: TRBV28; J gene: TRBJ2-1; clone size: NA; CDR3 protein: CASSLRGWGDEQFF; CDR3 DNA: TGTGCCAGCAGTTTAAGGGGTTGGGGGGATGAGCAGTTCTTC
D gene: TRBD2; V gene: TRBV4-3; J gene: TRBJ2-3; clone size: NA; CDR3 protein: CASSQDRLAGDTQYF; CDR3 DNA: TGCGCCAGCAGCCAAGATAGACTAGCGGGAGATACGCAGTATTTT
D gene: TRBD2; V gene: TRBV5-6; J gene: TRBJ2-5; clone size: NA; CDR3 protein: CASSLPGGPETQYF; CDR3 DNA: TGTGCCAGCAGCTTGCCGGGAGGGCCAGAGACCCAGTACTTC
D gene: NA; V gene: TRBV5-4; J gene: TRBJ2-3; clone size: NA; CDR3 protein: CASSLEVRATDTQYF; CDR3 DNA: TGTGCCAGCAGCTTGGAGGTCAGGGCCACAGATACGCAGTATTTT
D gene: TRBD2; V gene: TRBV7-9; J gene: TRBJ2-7; clone size: NA; CDR3 protein: CASSLGLAGGVGEQYF; CDR3 DNA: TGTGCCAGCAGCTTAGGACTAGCGGGAGGTGTGGGCGAGCAGTACTTC
D gene: NA; V gene: TRBV15; J gene: TRBJ2-1; clone size: few; CDR3 protein: CATSGLGEYNEQFF; CDR3 DNA: TGTGCCACCAGCGGACTCGGGGAATACAATGAGCAGTTCTTC
D gene: NA; V gene: TRBV27; J gene: TRBJ1-2; clone size: NA; CDR3 protein: CASSLSQGADGYTF; CDR3 DNA: TGTGCCAGCAGTTTATCTCAAGGGGCCGATGGCTACACCTTC
D gene: TRBD1; V gene: TRBV28; J gene: TRBJ1-5; clone size: few; CDR3 protein: CASRTGFNQPQHF; CDR3 DNA: TGTGCCAGCAGGACAGGGTTCAATCAGCCCCAGCATTTT
D gene: NA; V gene: TRBV7-9; J gene: TRBJ2-5; clone size: NA; CDR3 protein: CASSLVEETQYF; CDR3 DNA: TGTGCCAGCAGCTTGGTAGAAGAGACCCAGTACTTC
D gene: TRBD1; V gene: TRBV7-9; J gene: TRBJ2-5; clone size: NA; CDR3 protein: CASSSQGAGGETQYF; CDR3 DNA: TGTGCCAGCAGCTCACAGGGGGCCGGGGGAGAGACCCAGTACTTC
D gene: NA; V gene: TRBV14; J gene: TRBJ2-7; clone size: NA; CDR3 protein: CASSQSQVFYEQYF; CDR3 DNA: TGTGCCAGCAGCCAGTCCCAGGTGTTCTACGAGCAGTACTTC
D gene: TRBD2; V gene: TRBV6-5; J gene: TRBJ2-1; clone size: NA; CDR3 protein: CASSSGGSSYNEQFF; CDR3 DNA: TGTGCCAGCAGTTCCGGGGGGTCATCCTACAATGAGCAGTTCTTC
D gene: NA; V gene: TRBV5-4; J gene: TRBJ2-5; clone size: NA; CDR3 protein: CASTTGGRETQYF; CDR3 DNA: TGTGCCAGCACCACCGGGGGGCGAGAGACCCAGTACTTC
D gene: TRBD2; V gene: TRBV18; J gene: TRBJ2-7; clone size: NA; CDR3 protein: CASSRTSDYEQYF; CDR3 DNA: TGTGCCAGCTCACGGACTAGCGACTACGAGCAGTACTTC
D gene: NA; V gene: TRBV19; J gene: TRBJ2-1; clone size: NA; CDR3 protein: CASSIDSLEFSYNEQFF; CDR3 DNA: TGTGCCAGTAGTATAGATTCGCTAGAGTTCTCCTACAATGAGCAGTTCTTC
D gene: TRBD2; V gene: TRBV6-1; J gene: TRBJ2-3; clone size: NA; CDR3 protein: CASSEYHQLAGVYPDTQYF; CDR3 DNA: TGTGCCAGCAGTGAGTATCATCAACTAGCGGGAGTCTACCCAGATACGCAGTATTTT
D gene: NA; V gene: TRBV28; J gene: TRBJ2-7; clone size: NA; CDR3 protein: CASSSGSYEQYF; CDR3 DNA: TGTGCCAGCAGCTCAGGGTCCTACGAGCAGTACTTC
D gene: TRBD1; V gene: TRBV7-2; J gene: TRBJ1-1; clone size: NA; CDR3 protein: CASSLARGVGQSNTEAFF; CDR3 DNA: TGTGCCAGCAGCTTAGCACGCGGTGTGGGACAGTCGAACACTGAAGCTTTCTTT
D gene: NA; V gene: TRBV6-1; J gene: TRBJ2-7; clone size: few; CDR3 protein: CASSETPEGPYEQYF; CDR3 DNA: TGTGCCAGCAGTGAAACGCCGGAGGGCCCCTACGAGCAGTACTTC
D gene: TRBD2; V gene: TRBV6-5; J gene: TRBJ2-7; clone size: once; CDR3 protein: CASSGGRAREQYF; CDR3 DNA: TGTGCCAGCAGTGGGGGGAGGGCGAGGGAGCAGTACTTC
D gene: TRBD1; V gene: TRBV4-1; J gene: TRBJ1-2; clone size: NA; CDR3 protein: CASSRQGDKYGYTF; CDR3 DNA: TGCGCCAGCAGCCGACAGGGTGATAAGTATGGCTACACCTTC